Here is one T cell receptor (beta chain) with its context. The assay was immunoSEQ multiplex PCR, and TCRdb's table has in-frame clones only and misses some. Of more than 300,000 clones detected, 88% appear once; the ten largest clones hold less than 1.5%. These data originate in a study of blood T cell repertoires in COVID-19. Across the study: Sources were T cells, B-cell-depleted T cells, or PBMCs; the material itself was cDNA or gDNA.

Trimming shortened V by 4 bases and J by 4 bases, and 20 bases separated the two germline ends. CDR1 and CDR2 (germline): SGDLS, YYNGEE. The length of the CDR3 is 16 residues. The chain joins TRBV9 to TRBJ1-1; maybe TRBD1 (6 bases). The sequence derives from a young woman who had recovered from COVID-19. The sequenced material came from PBMCs or T cells enriched from blood (not recorded which). Here the CDR3 reads CASSRIQQGWVTEAFF. CDR3 sequence (DNA): TGTGCCAGCAGCCGAATTCAACAGGGATGGGTCACTGAAGCTTTCTTT.